The 9 T cell receptor beta chains below all came from one sample that was sequenced in a study of blood T cell repertoires in COVID-19. Profiling relied on immunoSEQ multiplex PCR, and the TCRdb table lists in-frame clones only, not all of them. The sample has about 80,000 clones; around 79% are singletons. Sequencing was done on a sample of peripheral blood. These receptors were obtained from a human donor in a cohort sampled during active COVID-19.

The J gene is TRBJ2-2, the V gene TRBV24-1; 12 bases match TRBD1. The CDR3 extends over 16 amino acids. The V gene's germline CDR1 is KGHDR and CDR2 SFDVKD. V dropped 3 bases and J dropped 5; count of bases not matched to a gene: 3. CDR3: CATSDAGQGATGELFF. DNA for the CDR3: TGTGCCACCAGTGATGCGGGACAGGGGGCTACCGGGGAGCTGTTTTTT.

This sequence joins TRBV5-1 and TRBJ1-2; D is possibly TRBD1 (6 bases). The CDR3 has 15 amino acids. The V end was cut by 1 base, the J end by 7 bases, with 17 bases between. Germline CDR1 SGHRS, CDR2 YFSETQ. CDR3 protein: CASSLSLPGASGYTF. The CDR3 region has the DNA TGCGCCAGCAGCTTGTCCCTCCCAGGGGCGAGTGGCTACACCTTC.

The genes are TRBV12-3 or TRBV12-4 and TRBJ2-7; D is ambiguous. The CDR3 extends over 13 amino acids. Trimming removed 2 bases from V and 4 bases from J, with 9 bases in between. The CDR3 spells CASSLSLVYEQYF. In DNA form, the CDR3 reads TGTGCCAGCAGTTTAAGTCTAGTTTACGAGCAGTACTTC.

The chain uses TRBV2 and TRBJ1-4; 9 bases match TRBD1. J lost 1 base, V lost 11 bases, and 2 bases had no gene match. Germline V CDR1 and CDR2: SNHLY, FYNNEI. This CDR3 has 13 amino acids. The CDR3 DNA sequence: TGTGCCGGGGGACAGGGAACTAATGAAAAACTGTTTTTT. Translated: CAGGQGTNEKLFF.

This rearrangement joins TRBV7-2 to TRBJ2-3, with TRBD2 identical over 13 bases. CDR1 SGHTA and CDR2 FQGNSA come from the germline V gene. This CDR3 is built from 17 residues. V lost 5 bases, J lost 5 bases, and 10 bases stayed unmatched. This CDR3 is CASSPRGLAGVEDTQYF. Here the CDR3 DNA reads TGTGCCAGCAGCCCCCGTGGACTAGCGGGAGTAGAAGATACGCAGTATTTT. The full variable domain, completed using reference TRBV7-2 and TRBJ2-3, is GAGVSQSPSNKVTEKGKDVELRCDPISGHTALYWYRQSLGQGLEFLIYFQGNSAPDKSGLPSDRFSAERTGGSVSTLTIQRTQQEDSAVYLCASSPRGLAGVEDTQYFGPGTRLTVL.

V usage is TRBV7-9 and J usage is TRBJ1-1; D may be TRBD1 (6 bases). Germline assignment: CDR1 SEHNR and CDR2 FQNEAQ (reference sequence). This CDR3 spans 11 amino acids. Deletions cut 7 bases from V and 5 bases from J, with 8 bases between. In DNA form, the CDR3 reads TGTGCCAGCATGAGGGGGACTGAAGCTTTCTTT. Its protein product is CASMRGTEAFF. Complete variable domain (other parts from reference TRBV7-9 and TRBJ1-1): DTGVSQNPRHKITKRGQNVTFRCDPISEHNRLYWYRQTLGQGPEFLTYFQNEAQLEKSRLLSDRFSAERPKGSFSTLEIQRTEQGDSAMYLCASMRGTEAFFGQGTRLTVV.

This sequence joins TRBV19 and TRBJ2-7; D call uncertain. CDR1 and CDR2 from the germline V gene are LNHDA and SQIVND (reference sequence). With 4 bases removed from V and 2 bases from J, the gap between germline ends came to 9 bases. The CDR3 contains 13 residues. The CDR3 nucleotides are TGTGCCAGTAGTAGAGGAGACCCCTACGAGCAGTACTTC. It yields the protein CASSRGDPYEQYF.

The V call is TRBV4-3, the J call TRBJ2-1; 8 positions agree with TRBD2. The CDR3 covers 17 residues. Looked up from germline, CDR1 is LGHNA and CDR2 is YSLEER. V lost 1 base and J lost 4; bases outside the gene matches: 9. CDR3 sequence reads: CASSQGVGRGGYNEQFF. The CDR3 region has the DNA TGCGCCAGCAGCCAAGGGGTCGGGAGGGGAGGGTACAATGAGCAGTTCTTC.

This chain uses TRBV27 with TRBJ1-2, with TRBD1 matching 7 bases. The CDR3 spans 16 residues. Germline CDR1 MNHEY, CDR2 SMNVEV (reference sequence). Unmatched junction bases numbered 18, after V lost 9 bases and J lost 5 bases. The CDR3 sequence: CASKTGSGNMGYGYTF. The CDR3 bases are TGTGCCAGTAAGACAGGGTCGGGTAATATGGGGTATGGCTACACCTTC.